Each of the 9 T cell receptor beta chains below was sequenced from the same sample in a study of blood T cells in healthy people across ages. With a J-beta primer mix and a sample-barcoded 5' primer, a second PCR ran about 7 to 11 cycles. TCRdb reprocessed the 5' RACE reads via MiXCR and lists one record per CDR3 protein. The table includes some 1.5 million distinct CDR3 sequences, under 30% detected once. The sequenced sample was blood. These receptors were taken from a young woman in good health.

V is TRBV12-5 and J is TRBJ2-7; TRBD1 might be the D (7 bases). Germline V gene lookup returns CDR1 LGHNT and CDR2 FRNRAP. Deletions cut 0 bases from V and 6 bases from J, with 24 bases between. The CDR3 is 18 amino acids. CDR3 sequence: CASGLVGGTGAKRSEQYF. CDR3 in DNA: TGTGCTAGTGGTTTGGTGGGAGGAACAGGGGCCAAGAGGTCCGAGCAGTACTTC.

A remark on this clonotype: One end of the junction does not line up with germline, which may come from a read error. The rearrangement uses TRBV6-1 and TRBJ2-7, with TRBD1 as a possible D gene (6 bases). Germline CDR1 reads MNHNS; CDR2 reads SASEGT. The CDR3 is 12 amino acids. The CDR3 protein is CAGRGQSYEQYF. The CDR3 DNA follows: TGTGCCGGCAGAGGACAGTCCTACGAGCAGTACTTC.

J is TRBJ1-2 and V is TRBV5-1; 7 positions agree with TRBD1. The germline V gene has CDR1 SGHRS and CDR2 YFSETQ. CDR3 length equals 14 residues. The ends lost 4 bases at V and 7 bases at J; junction bases unmatched: 10. As DNA, the CDR3 is TGCGCCAGCAGCCACTCGACAGGGCGGGCTGGCTACACCTTC. Its translation: CASSHSTGRAGYTF.

The table lists this clonotype with many counts. The chain uses TRBV21-1 and TRBJ2-5; TRBD1 is taken as the D call from the table, unchecked against the DNA. TRBV21-1 is a pseudogene segment. The CDR3 sequence is 19 residues long. The CDR3, as DNA: TGTGCCAGCAGCGCGTCCCCGGCAGGGGCTTTCTCGGGACAAGAGACCCAGTACTTC. Translated, it gives CASSASPAGAFSGQETQYF.

V usage is TRBV6-5 and J usage is TRBJ2-7, with D possibly being TRBD2 (5 bases). The V gene lost 8 bases and the J gene lost 7 bases, with 21 bases spanning the gap. Germline V gene data show CDR1 as MNHEY and CDR2 as SVGAGI. CDR3 length: 14 amino acids. The CDR3 DNA reads as TGTGCCAGCGCGGGTCGAAGCCGGAGCAATGAGCAGTACTTC. It encodes CASAGRSRSNEQYF.

V is TRBV7-9 and J is TRBJ1-1; 9 bases align to TRBD1. CDR3 length: 15 amino acids. The ends lost 0 bases at V and 5 bases at J; junction bases unmatched: 4. Germline CDR1 reads SEHNR; CDR2 reads FQNEAQ (reference sequence). CDR3 region: CASSLAQTGGTEAFF. Written as DNA, the CDR3 is TGTGCCAGCAGCTTAGCGCAGACAGGGGGAACTGAAGCTTTCTTT.

On this clonotype: A much larger clone lies a single base off, so this may be a read error. The chain employs TRBV28 and TRBJ2-4, with 8 positions matching TRBD1. The J call may be faulty, since TRBJ2-7 better matches the DNA end. This CDR3 comprises 15 residues. Germline V gene lookup returns CDR1 MDHEN and CDR2 SYDVKM. In DNA, the CDR3 is TGTGCCAGCAGTTTAGGTGGGACAGGTTGCTACGAGCAGTACTTC. This gives the protein CASSLGGTGCYEQYF.

This clonotype was seen a few times. The chain joins TRBV12-3 or TRBV12-4 to TRBJ2-2; 9 nucleotides match TRBD1. Trimming took 5 bases from V and 5 from J; bases not matched to a gene: 15. The CDR3 covers 18 residues. In DNA form, the CDR3 reads TGTGCCAGCAGTCGAAGTAAAGGGACAGGGTTTCGGACCGGGGAGCTGTTTTTT. It codes for CASSRSKGTGFRTGELFF.

The chain is built from TRBV3-1 and TRBJ1-2; the D is unclear. The V gene lost 7 bases and the J gene lost 7 bases, with 16 bases spanning the gap. This CDR3 has 13 amino acids. Germline assignment: CDR1 LGHDT and CDR2 YNNKEL (reference sequence). Written as DNA, the CDR3 is TGTGCCAGCACCCAGGACGGTCGGGGTGGCTACACCTTC. This translates into CASTQDGRGGYTF.